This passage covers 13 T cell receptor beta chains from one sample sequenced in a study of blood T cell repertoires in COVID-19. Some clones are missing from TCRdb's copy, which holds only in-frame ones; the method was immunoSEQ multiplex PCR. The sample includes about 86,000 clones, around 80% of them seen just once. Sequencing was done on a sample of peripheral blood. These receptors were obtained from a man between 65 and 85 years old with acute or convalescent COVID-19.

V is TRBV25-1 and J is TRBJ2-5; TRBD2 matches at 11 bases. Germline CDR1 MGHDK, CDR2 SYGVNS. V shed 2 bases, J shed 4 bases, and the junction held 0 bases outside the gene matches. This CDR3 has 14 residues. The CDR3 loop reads CASSEGLAGETQYF. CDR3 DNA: TGTGCCAGCAGTGAAGGACTAGCGGGAGAGACCCAGTACTTC.

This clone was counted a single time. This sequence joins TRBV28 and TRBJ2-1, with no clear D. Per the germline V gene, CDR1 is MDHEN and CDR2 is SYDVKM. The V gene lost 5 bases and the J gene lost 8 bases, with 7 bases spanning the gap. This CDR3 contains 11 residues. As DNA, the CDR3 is TGTGCCAGCAGTCGTCTCGATGAGCAGTTCTTC. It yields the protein CASSRLDEQFF.

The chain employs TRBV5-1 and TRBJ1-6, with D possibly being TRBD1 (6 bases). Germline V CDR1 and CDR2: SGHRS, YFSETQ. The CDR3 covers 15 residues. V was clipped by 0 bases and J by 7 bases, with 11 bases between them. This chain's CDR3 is CASSLGAGVNSPLHF. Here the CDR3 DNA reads TGCGCCAGCAGCTTGGGAGCAGGGGTGAATTCACCCCTCCACTTT. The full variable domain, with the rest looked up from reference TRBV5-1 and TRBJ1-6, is KAGVTQTPRYLIKTRGQQVTLSCSPISGHRSVSWYQQTPGQGLQFLFEYFSETQRNKGNFPGRFSGRQFSNSRSEMNVSTLELGDSALYLCASSLGAGVNSPLHFGNGTRLTVT.

The CDR3 loop reads CASSEATRDSRYEQYV. The DNA for the CDR3 is TGTGCCAGCAGCGAAGCAACCCGGGACAGCCGATACGAGCAGTACGTC. The V call is TRBV6-1, the J call TRBJ2-7; TRBD1 matches 7 bases. Germline CDR1 reads MNHNS; CDR2 reads SASEGT. CDR3 size: 16 residues.

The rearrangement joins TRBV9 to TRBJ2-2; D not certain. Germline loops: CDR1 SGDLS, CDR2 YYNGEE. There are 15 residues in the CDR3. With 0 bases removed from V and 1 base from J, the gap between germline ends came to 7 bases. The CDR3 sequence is CASSVESVNTGELFF. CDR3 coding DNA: TGTGCCAGCAGCGTAGAATCAGTGAACACCGGGGAGCTGTTTTTT.

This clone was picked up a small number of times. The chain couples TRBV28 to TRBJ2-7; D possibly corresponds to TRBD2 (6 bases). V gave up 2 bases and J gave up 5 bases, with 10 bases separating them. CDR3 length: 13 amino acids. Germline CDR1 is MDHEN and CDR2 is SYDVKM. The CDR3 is CASSLRLEDEQYF. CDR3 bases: TGTGCCAGCAGTTTAAGACTAGAGGACGAGCAGTACTTC.

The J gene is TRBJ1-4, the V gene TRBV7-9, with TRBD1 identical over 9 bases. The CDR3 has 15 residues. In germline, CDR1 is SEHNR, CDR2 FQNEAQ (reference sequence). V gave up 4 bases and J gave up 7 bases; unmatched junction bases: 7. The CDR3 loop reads CASSSLQGALEKLFF. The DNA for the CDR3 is TGTGCCAGCAGCTCACTACAGGGGGCTCTTGAAAAACTGTTTTTT.

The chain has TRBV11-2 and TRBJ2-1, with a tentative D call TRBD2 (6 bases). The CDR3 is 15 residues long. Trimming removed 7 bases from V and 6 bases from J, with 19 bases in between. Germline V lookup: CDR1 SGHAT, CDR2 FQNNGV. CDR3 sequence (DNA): TGTGCCAGCAACCCCCCGGGGTTGCGGGGCAATGAGCAGTTCTTC. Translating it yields CASNPPGLRGNEQFF.

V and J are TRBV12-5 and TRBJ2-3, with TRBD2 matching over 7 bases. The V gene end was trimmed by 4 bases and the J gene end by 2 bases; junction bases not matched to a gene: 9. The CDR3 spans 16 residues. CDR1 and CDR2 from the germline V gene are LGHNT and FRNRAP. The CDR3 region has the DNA TGTGCTAGTGGTTGGGAGGGACTTCCAGACACAGATACGCAGTATTTT. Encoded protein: CASGWEGLPDTDTQYF.

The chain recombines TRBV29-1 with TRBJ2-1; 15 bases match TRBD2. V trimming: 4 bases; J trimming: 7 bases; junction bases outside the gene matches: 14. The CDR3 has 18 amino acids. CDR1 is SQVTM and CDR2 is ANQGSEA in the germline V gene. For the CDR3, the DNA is TGCAGCGTTGCAGAGGGACTAGCGGGGGGACCTAACGGGAATGAGCAGTTCTTC. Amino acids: CSVAEGLAGGPNGNEQFF.

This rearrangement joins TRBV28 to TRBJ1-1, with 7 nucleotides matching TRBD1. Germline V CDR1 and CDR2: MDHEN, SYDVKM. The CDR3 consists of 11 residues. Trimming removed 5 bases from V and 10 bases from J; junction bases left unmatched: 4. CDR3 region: CASSIRGTAFF. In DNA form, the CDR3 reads TGTGCCAGCAGTATCAGGGGGACAGCTTTCTTT.

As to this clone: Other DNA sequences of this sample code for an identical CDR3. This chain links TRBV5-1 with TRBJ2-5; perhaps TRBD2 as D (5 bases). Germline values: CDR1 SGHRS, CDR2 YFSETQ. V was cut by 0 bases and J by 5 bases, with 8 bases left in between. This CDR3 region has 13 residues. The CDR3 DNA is TGCGCCAGCAGCTTGGGAGGGCAGGAGACCCAGTACTTC. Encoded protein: CASSLGGQETQYF.

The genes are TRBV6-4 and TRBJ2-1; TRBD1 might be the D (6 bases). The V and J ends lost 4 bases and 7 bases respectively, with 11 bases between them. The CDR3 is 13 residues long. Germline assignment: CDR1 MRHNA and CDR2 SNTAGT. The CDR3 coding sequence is TGTGCCAGCAGTGCCACCCAGGGGAATGAGCAGTTCTTC. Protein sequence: CASSATQGNEQFF.